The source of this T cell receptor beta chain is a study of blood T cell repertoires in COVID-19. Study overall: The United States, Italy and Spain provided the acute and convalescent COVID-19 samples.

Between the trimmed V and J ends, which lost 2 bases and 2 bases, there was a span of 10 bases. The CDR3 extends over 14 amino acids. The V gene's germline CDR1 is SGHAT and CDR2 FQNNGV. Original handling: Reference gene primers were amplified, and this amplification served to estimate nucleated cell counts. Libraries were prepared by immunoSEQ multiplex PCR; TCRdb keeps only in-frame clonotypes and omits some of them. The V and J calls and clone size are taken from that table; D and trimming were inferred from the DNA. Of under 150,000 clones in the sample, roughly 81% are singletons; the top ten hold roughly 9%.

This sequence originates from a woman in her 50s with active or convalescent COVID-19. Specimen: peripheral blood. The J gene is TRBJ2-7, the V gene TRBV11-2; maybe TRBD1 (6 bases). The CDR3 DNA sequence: TGTGCCAGCAGCTTAAGACAGGTAGCCTACGAGCAGTACTTC. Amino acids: CASSLRQVAYEQYF.